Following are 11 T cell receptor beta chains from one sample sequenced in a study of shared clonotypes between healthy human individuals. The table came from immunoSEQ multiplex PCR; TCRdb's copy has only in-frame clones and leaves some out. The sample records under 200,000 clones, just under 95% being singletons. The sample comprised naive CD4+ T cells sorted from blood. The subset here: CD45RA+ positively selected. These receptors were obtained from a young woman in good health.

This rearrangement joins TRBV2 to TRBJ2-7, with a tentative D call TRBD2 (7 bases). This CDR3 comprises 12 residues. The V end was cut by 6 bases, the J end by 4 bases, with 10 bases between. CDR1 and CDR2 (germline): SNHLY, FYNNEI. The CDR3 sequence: CASRGGAYEQYF. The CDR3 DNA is TGTGCCAGCAGAGGGGGGGCATACGAGCAGTACTTC.

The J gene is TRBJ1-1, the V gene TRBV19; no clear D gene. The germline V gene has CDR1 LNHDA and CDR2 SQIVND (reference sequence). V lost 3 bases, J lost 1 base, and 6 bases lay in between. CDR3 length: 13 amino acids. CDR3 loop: CASSMTGNTEAFF. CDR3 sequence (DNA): TGTGCCAGTAGTATGACGGGGAACACTGAAGCTTTCTTT.

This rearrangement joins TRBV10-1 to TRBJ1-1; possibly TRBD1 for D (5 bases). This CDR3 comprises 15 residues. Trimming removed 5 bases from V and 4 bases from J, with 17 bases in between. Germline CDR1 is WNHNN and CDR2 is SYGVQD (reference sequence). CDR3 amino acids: CASSRAGSMATEAFF. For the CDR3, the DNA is TGCGCCAGCAGTCGGGCAGGGTCTATGGCCACTGAAGCTTTCTTT.

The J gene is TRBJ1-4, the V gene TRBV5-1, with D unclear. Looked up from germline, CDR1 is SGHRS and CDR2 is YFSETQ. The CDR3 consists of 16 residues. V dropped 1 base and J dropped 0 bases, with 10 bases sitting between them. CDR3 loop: CASSLRAVATNEKLFF. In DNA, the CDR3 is TGCGCCAGCAGCTTGCGAGCCGTTGCAACTAATGAAAAACTGTTTTTT.

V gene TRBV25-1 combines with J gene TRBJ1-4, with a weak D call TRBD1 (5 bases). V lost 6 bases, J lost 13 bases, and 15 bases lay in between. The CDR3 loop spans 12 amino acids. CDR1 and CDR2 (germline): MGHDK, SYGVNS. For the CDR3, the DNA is TGTGCCAGCAGCCAACGCTCAGGGAGACTGTTTTTT. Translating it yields CASSQRSGRLFF.

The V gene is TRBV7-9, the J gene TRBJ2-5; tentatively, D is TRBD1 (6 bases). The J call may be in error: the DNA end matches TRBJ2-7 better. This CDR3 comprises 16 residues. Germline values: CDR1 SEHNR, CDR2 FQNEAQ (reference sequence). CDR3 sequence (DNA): TGTGCCAGCAGCTTAGTTCTAGGCAGGGGATCCTACGAGCAGTACTTC. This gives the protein CASSLVLGRGSYEQYF.

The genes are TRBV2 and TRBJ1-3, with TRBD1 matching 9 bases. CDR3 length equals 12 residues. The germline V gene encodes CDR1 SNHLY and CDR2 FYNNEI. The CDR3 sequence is CAAGQGRNTIYF. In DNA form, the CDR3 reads TGTGCGGCGGGACAGGGAAGAAACACCATATATTTT. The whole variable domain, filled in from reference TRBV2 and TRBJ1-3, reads EPEVTQTPSHQVTQMGQEVILRCVPISNHLYFYWYRQILGQKVEFLVSFYNNEISEKSEIFDDQFSVERPDGSNFTLKIRSTKLEDSAMYFCAAGQGRNTIYFGEGSWLTVV.

CDR3: CASSLYIPASGTLSYEQYF. Written as DNA, the CDR3 is TGTGCCAGCAGTTTATACATCCCCGCCTCCGGGACACTCTCCTACGAGCAGTACTTC. The V and J genes are TRBV28 and TRBJ2-7, with D perhaps matching TRBD1 (6 bases). Germline CDR1 MDHEN, CDR2 SYDVKM. V lost 1 base and J lost 0, with 22 bases in between. This CDR3 comprises 19 residues.

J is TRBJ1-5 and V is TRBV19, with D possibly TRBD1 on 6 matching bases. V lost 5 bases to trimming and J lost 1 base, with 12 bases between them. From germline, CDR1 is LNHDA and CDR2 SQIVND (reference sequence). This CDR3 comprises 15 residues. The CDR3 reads CASSSQGSSNQPQHF. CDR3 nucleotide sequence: TGTGCCAGTAGTTCCCAGGGGTCAAGCAATCAGCCCCAGCATTTT.

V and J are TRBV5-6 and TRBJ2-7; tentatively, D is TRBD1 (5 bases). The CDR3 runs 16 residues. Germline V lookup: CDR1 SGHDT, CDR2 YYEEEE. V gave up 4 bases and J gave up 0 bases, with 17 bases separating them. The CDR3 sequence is CASSRIDRLSSYEQYF. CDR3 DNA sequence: TGTGCCAGCAGCCGTATAGACAGACTGAGCTCCTACGAGCAGTACTTC. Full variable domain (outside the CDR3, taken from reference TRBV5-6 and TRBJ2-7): DAGVTQSPTHLIKTRGQQVTLRCSPKSGHDTVSWYQQALGQGPQFIFQYYEEEERQRGNFPDRFSGHQFPNYSSELNVNALLLGDSALYLCASSRIDRLSSYEQYFGPGTRLTVT.

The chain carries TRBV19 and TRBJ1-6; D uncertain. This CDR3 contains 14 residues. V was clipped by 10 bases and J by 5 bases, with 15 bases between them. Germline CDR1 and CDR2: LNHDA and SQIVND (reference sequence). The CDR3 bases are TGTGCCACCAATAGGATCGCTGATAATTCACCCCTCCACTTT. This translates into CATNRIADNSPLHF.